Presented here are 32 T cell receptor beta chains from one specimen sequenced in a study of T cells after yellow fever vaccination. TCRdb reprocessed the 5' RACE reads with MiXCR, giving one entry per CDR3 protein. Among around 68,000 distinct CDR3 sequences, more than 5.5% were seen once, and the ten largest hold around 29%. The sequencing here drew on CD8+ T cells sorted from PBMCs, taken roughly 10 days after the first yellow fever vaccination. These receptor sequences come from a man between 18 and 35 years old who received the YFV17D yellow fever vaccine.

This clonotype was counted ten times or more. This chain connects TRBV7-6 to TRBJ2-1; 12 bases line up with TRBD2. This CDR3 has 15 amino acids. In germline, CDR1 is SGHVS, CDR2 FNYEAQ. V was clipped by 6 bases and J by 7 bases; unmatched bases: 7. Here the CDR3 DNA reads TGTGCCAGCAGTCATACTAGCGGGGGGAGTAATGAGCAGTTCTTC. Its translation is CASSHTSGGSNEQFF. The full variable domain, with the rest looked up from reference TRBV7-6 and TRBJ2-1, is GAGVSQSPRYKVTKRGQDVALRCDPISGHVSLYWYRQALGQGPEFLTYFNYEAQQDKSGLPNDRFSAERPEGSISTLTIQRTEQRDSAMYRCASSHTSGGSNEQFFGPGTRLTVL.

V is TRBV29-1 and J is TRBJ2-1, with D perhaps being TRBD1 or TRBD2 (5 bases each). V was cut by 5 bases and J by 10 bases, with 12 bases left in between. CDR1 and CDR2 (germline): SQVTM, ANQGSEA. This CDR3 contains 11 residues. CDR3 nucleotides: TGCAGCGTTCGGGACGTCGCCGAGCAGTTCTTC. Amino acid sequence: CSVRDVAEQFF.

The chain carries TRBV7-6 and TRBJ2-1; TRBD2 matches 10 bases. This CDR3 contains 16 residues. CDR1 and CDR2 from the germline V gene are SGHVS and FNYEAQ. Trimming at V came to 5 bases and at J to 7 bases, leaving 11 bases not matched to a gene. The CDR3 here is CASSRLAGGTGNEQFF. The CDR3 bases are TGTGCCAGCAGCCGCTTAGCGGGGGGAACGGGGAATGAGCAGTTCTTC.

On this clonotype itself: A read error may explain this, as a much larger clone is one base away. J is TRBJ2-7 and V is TRBV9, with 7 bases matching TRBD1. The length of the CDR3 is 14 residues. Germline values: CDR1 SGDLS, CDR2 YYNGEE. The CDR3 region is CDSSAGDRLYEQYF. For the CDR3, the DNA is TGTGACAGCAGCGCCGGGGACAGACTATACGAGCAGTACTTC.

This clonotype was detected many times. The chain carries TRBV6-5 and TRBJ1-1; D unresolved. V dropped 6 bases and J dropped 0 bases, with 14 bases sitting between them. CDR1 and CDR2 from the germline V gene are MNHEY and SVGAGI. The CDR3 is 15 amino acids. CDR3 bases: TGTGCCAGCAGCTCCTCGAGGTGGTTGAACACTGAAGCTTTCTTT. The encoded protein is CASSSSRWLNTEAFF.

V and J are TRBV4-3 and TRBJ2-2; D remains unclear. In germline, CDR1 is LGHNA, CDR2 YSLEER. The V end lost 7 bases, the J end lost 5 bases, and 14 bases lay between the germline ends. The length of the CDR3 is 14 residues. The CDR3 region is CASMVDLRTGELFF. CDR3 DNA sequence: TGCGCCAGCATGGTGGATTTACGGACCGGGGAGCTGTTTTTT.

The chain employs TRBV12-5 and TRBJ1-2, with D unresolved. The CDR3 runs to 14 residues. CDR1 is LGHNT and CDR2 is FRNRAP in the germline V gene. V was trimmed by 3 bases and J by 3 bases, leaving 11 bases between them. This CDR3 reads CASGFVLEDYGYTF. The CDR3 region has the DNA TGTGCTAGTGGTTTCGTCCTGGAGGACTATGGCTACACCTTC.

This clonotype has more than one count but fewer than ten. The V and J genes are TRBV29-1 and TRBJ2-6, with no clear D. The CDR3 has 18 residues. V gave up 3 bases and J gave up 0 bases, with 18 bases separating them. Germline CDR1 SQVTM, CDR2 ANQGSEA. The CDR3 is CSVDEGPGDHSGANVLTF. In DNA form, the CDR3 reads TGCAGCGTTGACGAAGGTCCAGGAGACCACTCTGGGGCCAACGTCCTGACTTTC.

This clonotype was seen more than once but under ten times. The chain employs TRBV18 and TRBJ2-1; D is unresolved. CDR3 size: 16 residues. Trimming shortened V by 0 bases and J by 2 bases, and 11 bases separated the two germline ends. Germline V gene sequence: CDR1 KGHSH, CDR2 LQKENI. The CDR3 region is CASSPPVATTYNEQFF. CDR3 DNA: TGTGCCAGCTCACCACCGGTGGCTACTACCTACAATGAGCAGTTCTTC.

This clonotype was observed many times. V gene TRBV7-9 combines with J gene TRBJ2-7; the D is unclear. V was clipped by 4 bases and J by 5 bases, with 12 bases between them. The germline V gene has CDR1 SEHNR and CDR2 FQNEAQ (reference sequence). There are 13 residues in the CDR3. In DNA, the CDR3 is TGTGCCAGCAGCTCGGAAAGCAGCCACGAGCAGTACTTC. Its protein product is CASSSESSHEQYF.

This clonotype was counted many times. This chain uses TRBV7-9 with TRBJ1-5; D unclear. Trimming pared 5 bases from V and 4 bases from J, leaving 12 bases between. Germline V gene sequence: CDR1 SEHNR, CDR2 FQNEAQ (reference sequence). The CDR3 spans 14 residues. The CDR3 spells CASSEYRMNQPQHF. CDR3 coding DNA: TGTGCCAGCAGCGAGTACCGGATGAATCAGCCCCAGCATTTT.

In its sample, this clonotype was seen many times. The gene calls are TRBV5-1 and TRBJ2-7; 7 bases line up with TRBD1. V dropped 0 bases and J dropped 5; count of bases not matched to a gene: 5. There are 14 residues in the CDR3. Germline CDR1 SGHRS, CDR2 YFSETQ. This CDR3 is CASSLGQGNNEQYF. Here the CDR3 DNA reads TGCGCCAGCAGCTTGGGACAGGGCAACAACGAGCAGTACTTC.

This clonotype was seen many times. The V and J genes are TRBV4-3 and TRBJ1-1; 9 positions match TRBD1. Germline V gene sequence: CDR1 LGHNA, CDR2 YSLEER. V was clipped by 2 bases and J by 7 bases; unmatched bases: 5. This CDR3 comprises 14 residues. The CDR3 protein is CASSQTQGAGEAFF. CDR3 sequence (DNA): TGCGCCAGCAGCCAAACACAGGGGGCGGGTGAAGCTTTCTTT.

This clonotype was seen repeatedly, ten times or more. The chain's CDR3 is CASSFRSGHPSTDTQYF. CDR3 bases: TGTGCCAGCAGTTTTCGGTCTGGACACCCCAGCACAGATACGCAGTATTTT. The genes are TRBV12-3 or TRBV12-4 and TRBJ2-3; possibly TRBD1 for D (5 bases). The CDR3 spans 17 residues. V was pared by 3 bases and J by 0 bases, with 16 bases between.

This clonotype has more than one count but fewer than ten. This chain connects TRBV19 to TRBJ1-2; D remains ambiguous. The length of the CDR3 is 12 residues. Germline values: CDR1 LNHDA, CDR2 SQIVND (reference sequence). The V end was cut by 7 bases, the J end by 8 bases, with 14 bases between. DNA of the CDR3: TGTGCCAGTAAGAAGGGCGTGGAAGGCTACACCTTC. It codes for CASKKGVEGYTF.

At least ten counts were recorded for this clonotype. This rearrangement joins TRBV5-6 to TRBJ2-5; no reliable D call. Germline V gives CDR1 SGHDT, CDR2 YYEEEE. Trimming left V 1 base short and J 5 bases short, with 9 bases between. The CDR3 spans 13 residues. As DNA, the CDR3 is TGTGCCAGCAGCTTGAACCAGGCGGAGACCCAGTACTTC. Encoded protein: CASSLNQAETQYF.

The chain is built from TRBV6-1 and TRBJ1-4; D ambiguous. CDR1 and CDR2 from the germline V gene are MNHNS and SASEGT. V was shortened by 6 bases and J by 8 bases, with 13 bases between the two germline ends. This CDR3 has 13 amino acids. The CDR3 nucleotides read TGTGCCAGCAGACCCTGGGAAACAGAAAAACTGTTTTTT. It encodes CASRPWETEKLFF.

The chain links TRBV5-1 to TRBJ1-1, with TRBD1 matching 8 bases. CDR1 SGHRS and CDR2 YFSETQ come from the germline V gene. The ends lost 1 base at V and 3 bases at J; junction bases unmatched: 8. This CDR3 comprises 16 residues. The CDR3 nucleotides read TGCGCCAGCAGCTTGTTTGCGGGACAGGTAGACACTGAAGCTTTCTTT. It codes for CASSLFAGQVDTEAFF.

The CDR3 bases are TGTGCCAGCAGCCGAGATGACACGCGGGATGGCTACACCTTC. Protein product: CASSRDDTRDGYTF. This chain uses TRBV9 with TRBJ1-2; no firm D call. CDR3 length: 14 amino acids. The ends were cut back, 4 bases at V and 6 bases at J, with 16 bases in the middle. CDR1 SGDLS and CDR2 YYNGEE come from the germline V gene.

The CDR3 here is CAWSLNGKSYEQYF. The CDR3, as DNA: TGTGCCTGGAGTTTAAACGGGAAGTCCTACGAGCAGTACTTC. The chain is built from TRBV30 and TRBJ2-7, with D maybe TRBD2 (5 bases). Looked up from germline, CDR1 is GTSNPN and CDR2 is SVGIG (reference sequence). This CDR3 is built from 14 residues. V gave up 2 bases and J gave up 1 base, with 12 bases separating them.

The V gene is TRBV12-3 or TRBV12-4, the J gene TRBJ2-1, with TRBD1 identical over 7 bases. This CDR3 is built from 14 residues. The ends lost 5 bases at V and 6 bases at J; junction bases unmatched: 7. This chain's CDR3 is CASSRTGEGNEQFF. The CDR3 coding sequence is TGTGCCAGCAGTCGGACAGGAGAAGGCAATGAGCAGTTCTTC.

This rearrangement joins TRBV6-5 to TRBJ1-5, with TRBD1 matching over 7 bases. Germline lookup yields CDR1 MNHEY and CDR2 SVGAGI. V lost 6 bases, J lost 6 bases, and 5 bases stayed unmatched. The length of the CDR3 is 13 residues. The chain's CDR3 is CASRGDSGQPQHF. DNA for the CDR3: TGTGCCAGCAGGGGGGACAGCGGTCAGCCCCAGCATTTT.

A few counts support this clonotype. The chain employs TRBV7-9 and TRBJ2-4; TRBD1 agrees at 7 bases. The CDR3 totals 15 residues. V lost 1 base and J lost 7; bases outside the gene matches: 7. CDR1 is SEHNR, CDR2 FQNEAQ, per germline (reference sequence). CDR3 loop: CASSLGGGARNIQYF. CDR3 in DNA: TGTGCCAGCAGCTTAGGAGGGGGCGCGAGGAACATTCAGTACTTC. Looking up the rest from reference TRBV7-9 and TRBJ2-4 gives the full variable domain: DTGVSQNPRHKITKRGQNVTFRCDPISEHNRLYWYRQTLGQGPEFLTYFQNEAQLEKSRLLSDRFSAERPKGSFSTLEIQRTEQGDSAMYLCASSLGGGARNIQYFGAGTRLSVL.

The genes are TRBV6-2 or TRBV6-3 and TRBJ2-5; 14 bases line up with TRBD2. CDR1 and CDR2 (germline): MNHEY, SVGEGT. V trimming: 5 bases; J trimming: 5 bases; junction bases outside the gene matches: 4. CDR3 length: 15 residues. CDR3 in amino acids: CASSKTSGGVETQYF. CDR3 bases: TGTGCCAGCAGTAAGACTAGCGGGGGGGTTGAGACCCAGTACTTC.

This sequence joins TRBV27 and TRBJ1-1; 7 bases match TRBD1. The CDR3 length is 18 residues. Losses at the gene ends were 0 bases for V and 0 bases for J; bases not matched to a gene: 10. Germline V gene sequence: CDR1 MNHEY, CDR2 SMNVEV (reference sequence). CDR3 in DNA: TGTGCCAGCAGTTTATCCCCACTCAGCAGGGGGGTGAACACTGAAGCTTTCTTT. Translating gives CASSLSPLSRGVNTEAFF.

In this sample, this clonotype turned up many times. In DNA, the CDR3 is TGCAGCGCCACTAGCGGGGGCCCGAACACCGGGGAGCTGTTTTTT. Translation: CSATSGGPNTGELFF. J is TRBJ2-2 and V is TRBV20-1; 11 nucleotides match TRBD2. Germline CDR1 and CDR2: DFQATT and SNEGSKA (reference sequence). CDR3 length: 15 residues.

CDR3 coding DNA: TGTGCCAGCAGTCCGGGGACAGGGTTTTCCTATGGCTACACCTTC. This translates into CASSPGTGFSYGYTF. V usage is TRBV12-3 or TRBV12-4 and J usage is TRBJ1-2, with 9 bases fitting TRBD1. This CDR3 comprises 15 residues. With V trimmed by 5 bases and J by 4 bases, 8 bases remained unmatched.

This clonotype was found a few times. V is TRBV29-1 and J is TRBJ1-3; D is unclear. V was trimmed by 3 bases and J by 0 bases, leaving 6 bases between them. CDR3 length equals 13 residues. CDR1 and CDR2 from the germline V gene are SQVTM and ANQGSEA. CDR3 sequence reads: CSVEWDSGNTIYF. The CDR3 DNA is TGCAGCGTTGAGTGGGACTCTGGAAACACCATATATTTT.

Ten or more counts support this clonotype. The chain combines TRBV15 with TRBJ2-2; the D is unclear. Trimming removed 6 bases at V and 6 bases at J, with 11 bases between. Germline CDR1 reads LNHNV; CDR2 reads YYDKDF (reference sequence). The CDR3 spans 13 residues. The CDR3 bases are TGTGCCACCAGTAAACAGCGACCCGGGGAGCTGTTTTTT. This translates into CATSKQRPGELFF.

This clonotype was seen repeatedly, ten times or more. This chain uses TRBV6-1 with TRBJ2-7; no clear D gene. V lost 6 bases and J lost 2, with 11 bases in between. In germline, CDR1 is MNHNS, CDR2 SASEGT. This CDR3 contains 13 residues. CDR3 DNA: TGTGCCAGCAGCAAAAGCCTAGCCTACGAGCAGTACTTC. It is translated as CASSKSLAYEQYF.

Of note for this clonotype: This may be a read error, as it is one base from a much larger clone. The chain has TRBV7-8 and TRBJ2-1; tentatively, D is TRBD1 (6 bases). Trimming pared 0 bases from V and 5 bases from J, leaving 23 bases between. The CDR3 has 19 residues. CDR1 is SGHVS, CDR2 FQNEAQ, per germline. This CDR3 is CASSLAHPLMLGANNEQFF. The DNA for the CDR3 is TGTGCCAGCAGCTTAGCGCATCCCCTGATGCTGGGGGCAAACAATGAGCAGTTCTTC.

This clonotype was detected ten times or more. The V gene is TRBV13, the J gene TRBJ2-3; 9 nucleotides align to TRBD1. Germline trimming cut 5 bases from V and 0 bases from J; bases unmatched to any gene: 6. The CDR3 spans 16 residues. Looked up from germline, CDR1 is PRHDT and CDR2 is FYEKMQ (reference sequence). The DNA for the CDR3 is TGTGCCAGCAGCGACAGACAGGGGGAGAGCACAGATACGCAGTATTTT. It specifies CASSDRQGESTDTQYF.